The 6 T cell receptor beta chains reported below all come from one sample, sequenced in a study of cytomegalovirus exposure and HLA in healthy donors. 60 Vbeta and 13 Jbeta primers were used in PCR. TCRdb's table, derived via immunoSEQ multiplex PCR, lists solely in-frame clones and lacks some. The table records about 150,000 clones, 70% to 85% of them present only once. What was sequenced was PBMCs. The receptors were gathered from a woman aged 50 to 60 in good health and CMV-seropositive.

The genes are TRBV6-6 and TRBJ2-3; D is ambiguous. Trimming shortened V by 1 base and J by 3 bases, and 11 bases separated the two germline ends. CDR1 is MNHNY, CDR2 SVGAGI, per germline (reference sequence). The CDR3 extends over 15 amino acids. The CDR3: CASSYWRVPTDTQYF. The CDR3 DNA sequence: TGTGCCAGCAGTTACTGGAGAGTTCCTACAGATACGCAGTATTTT.

The rearrangement links TRBV5-1 to TRBJ1-2; D is uncertain. Germline V lookup: CDR1 SGHRS, CDR2 YFSETQ. The CDR3 totals 13 residues. V lost 4 bases and J 2 bases, leaving 9 bases between the germline ends. This chain's CDR3 is CASSSRPNYGYTF. The CDR3 DNA follows: TGCGCCAGCAGCAGCAGGCCGAACTATGGCTACACCTTC. Looking up the rest from reference TRBV5-1 and TRBJ1-2 gives the full variable domain: KAGVTQTPRYLIKTRGQQVTLSCSPISGHRSVSWYQQTPGQGLQFLFEYFSETQRNKGNFPGRFSGRQFSNSRSEMNVSTLELGDSALYLCASSSRPNYGYTFGSGTRLTVV.

The chain carries TRBV7-2 and TRBJ2-2; TRBD2 might be the D (5 bases). The germline CDR1 and CDR2 sequences are SGHTA and FQGNSA. The CDR3 runs to 14 residues. Trimming left V 5 bases short and J 6 bases short, with 13 bases between. DNA of the CDR3: TGTGCCAGCAGCCCAGGACGGGGATCCGGGGAGCTGTTTTTT. Translating it yields CASSPGRGSGELFF.

This clone was counted between two and nine times. The rearrangement joins TRBV9 to TRBJ2-1; TRBD2 matches 10 bases. Germline values: CDR1 SGDLS, CDR2 YYNGEE. J lost 9 bases, V lost 0 bases, and 6 bases had no gene match. This CDR3 has 15 residues. The CDR3 loop is CASSVGASGGGEQFF. The CDR3 DNA follows: TGTGCCAGCAGCGTAGGGGCTAGCGGGGGAGGTGAGCAGTTCTTC.

This chain joins TRBV9 and TRBJ2-4, with D possibly matching TRBD2 (7 bases). Germline V gene sequence: CDR1 SGDLS, CDR2 YYNGEE. The V end lost 0 bases, the J end lost 6 bases, and 19 bases lay between the germline ends. The CDR3 runs 17 residues. For the CDR3, the DNA is TGTGCCAGCAGCGTAGTCCGAGCGCGGGGGCGGTCAAACATTCAGTACTTC. Its translation: CASSVVRARGRSNIQYF.

The V and J genes are TRBV4-2 and TRBJ2-5, with D maybe TRBD1 (6 bases). The V gene lost 3 bases and the J gene lost 4 bases, with 15 bases spanning the gap. Germline V lookup: CDR1 LGHNA, CDR2 YNFKEQ. The CDR3 has 15 amino acids. The CDR3 here is CASSQSTGLLETQYF. The CDR3 coding sequence is TGTGCCAGCAGCCAGTCGACAGGACTTCTAGAGACCCAGTACTTC.